Listed here are 4 T cell receptor beta chains from one sample, sequenced in a study of regulatory dendritic cells for organ transplantation. These receptors lack a known antigen. Only in-frame clones appear in the TCRdb table, and some are missing; sequencing was by immunoSEQ multiplex PCR. The sample carries approximately 10,000 clones, around 80% recorded once. Allogeneic regulatory or mature dendritic cells were co-cultured for under six days with CFSE-labeled sorted T cells at 1:10. Sequencing was performed on memory CD4+ T cells from blood cultured with dendritic cells. Sample subset: CD45RO+ memory T cells. Source of these receptors: a human donor in good health.

A single count supports this clone. V gene TRBV18 combines with J gene TRBJ2-5; TRBD2 matches at 15 bases. The trim removed 4 bases at V and 5 bases at J, leaving 2 bases unmatched. The CDR3 is 15 amino acids. Germline values: CDR1 KGHSH, CDR2 LQKENI. CDR3 DNA: TGTGCCAGCTCACAGGGACTAGCGGGAGGTGAGACCCAGTACTTC. Translating gives CASSQGLAGGETQYF.

The gene calls are TRBV19 and TRBJ2-5; TRBD1 agrees at 8 bases. The CDR3 is 12 amino acids. The germline gives CDR1 LNHDA, CDR2 SQIVND (reference sequence). The ends lost 7 bases at V and 3 bases at J; junction bases unmatched: 1. CDR3 DNA sequence: TGTGCCAGTACAGGGGGCAAAGAGACCCAGTACTTC. Translation: CASTGGKETQYF.

The chain recombines TRBV6-5 with TRBJ1-5; 8 bases fit TRBD1. The V gene's germline CDR1 is MNHEY and CDR2 SVGAGI. The CDR3 covers 14 residues. V gave up 6 bases and J gave up 2 bases; unmatched junction bases: 3. CDR3 sequence (DNA): TGTGCCAGCAGCCCGGACAGGGGCAATCAGCCCCAGCATTTT. Translating gives CASSPDRGNQPQHF.

The V and J genes are TRBV7-8 and TRBJ1-4, with 8 bases fitting TRBD1. The ends lost 3 bases at V and 5 bases at J; junction bases unmatched: 2. This CDR3 has 14 residues. Germline V gene data show CDR1 as SGHVS and CDR2 as FQNEAQ. This CDR3 is CASSLDRVNEKLFF. The DNA for the CDR3 is TGTGCCAGCAGCTTGGACAGGGTCAATGAAAAACTGTTTTTT.